The 21 T cell receptor beta chains reported below all come from one sample, sequenced in a study of radiotherapy plus CTLA-4 blockade in lung cancer. Sequencing was performed with immunoSEQ multiplex PCR; in TCRdb, only in-frame clones are kept and a portion is missing. This table holds 35,000 or so clones, more than 80% found once. The source was peripheral blood, collected from a patient treated with radiotherapy plus ipilimumab. The source of these receptors is a human donor with non-small cell lung cancer who had stable disease on radiotherapy plus ipilimumab.

The CDR3: CASSARKGDQETQYF. DNA of the CDR3: TGTGCCAGCAGCGCCCGAAAGGGGGATCAAGAGACCCAGTACTTC. The V gene is TRBV5-4, the J gene TRBJ2-5; TRBD1 is a possible D gene (6 bases). The CDR3 extends over 15 amino acids. V lost 4 bases, J lost 2 bases, and 15 bases lay in between. The germline V gene encodes CDR1 SGHNT and CDR2 YYREEE (reference sequence).

The J gene is TRBJ2-5, the V gene TRBV2; 13 bases align to TRBD2. The CDR3 spans 15 residues. The ends lost 7 bases at V and 4 bases at J; junction bases unmatched: 6. Germline V CDR1 and CDR2: SNHLY, FYNNEI. The CDR3 loop reads CASNGLAGVGETQYF. In DNA form, the CDR3 reads TGTGCCAGCAACGGACTAGCGGGAGTTGGAGAGACCCAGTACTTC.

This clone occurred a few times. This rearrangement joins TRBV4-3 to TRBJ1-2; TRBD1 matches 8 bases. The CDR3 runs to 16 residues. V dropped 3 bases and J dropped 3; count of bases not matched to a gene: 9. From germline, CDR1 is LGHNA and CDR2 YSLEER. CDR3 nucleotides: TGCGCCAGCAGCCAGGATTACAGGGGGGTAGACTATGGCTACACCTTC. Its translation is CASSQDYRGVDYGYTF.

The V call is TRBV6-5, the J call TRBJ1-2; no firm D call. The ends were cut back, 3 bases at V and 1 base at J, with 9 bases in the middle. The CDR3 has 14 residues. The germline V gene encodes CDR1 MNHEY and CDR2 SVGAGI. The CDR3 region has the DNA TGTGCCAGCAGTTATTCCGGAGATAACTATGGCTACACCTTC. Its translation: CASSYSGDNYGYTF.

V and J are TRBV7-8 and TRBJ1-3; D not resolved. The CDR3 consists of 16 residues. The germline V gene has CDR1 SGHVS and CDR2 FQNEAQ. V lost 0 bases and J 4 bases, leaving 13 bases between the germline ends. CDR3 region: CASSLAPGLGGNTIYF. CDR3 sequence (DNA): TGTGCCAGCAGCTTAGCTCCGGGGTTAGGCGGAAACACCATATATTTT.

This rearrangement joins TRBV28 to TRBJ1-1; 9 nucleotides line up with TRBD1. J was trimmed by 6 bases and V by 8 bases; bases with no gene match: 16. The CDR3 consists of 16 residues. Germline values: CDR1 MDHEN, CDR2 SYDVKM. The CDR3 is CASSYPFTGGGAEAFF. CDR3 in DNA: TGTGCCAGCTCCTATCCTTTCACAGGGGGCGGTGCTGAAGCTTTCTTT.

This sequence joins TRBV2 and TRBJ1-2, with 9 positions matching TRBD1. Germline V CDR1 and CDR2: SNHLY, FYNNEI. This CDR3 spans 18 amino acids. After removal of 3 bases from V and 6 bases from J, the junction contained 17 bases not matched to a gene. The CDR3 bases are TGTGCCAGCAGTGAGCTATTATGGAGTGGACAGGGGAACGATGGCTACACCTTC. The encoded protein is CASSELLWSGQGNDGYTF.

The chain couples TRBV27 to TRBJ1-1; 7 nucleotides match TRBD1. The germline gives CDR1 MNHEY, CDR2 SMNVEV (reference sequence). The V segment lost 5 bases and the J segment 8 bases; nucleotides outside the gene matches: 8. The CDR3 runs to 13 residues. The CDR3 sequence is CASSTTGTAEAFF. CDR3 in DNA: TGTGCCAGCAGTACAACCGGGACAGCCGAAGCTTTCTTT.

The chain combines TRBV6-6 with TRBJ2-2, with TRBD1 as a possible D gene (6 bases). In germline, CDR1 is MNHNY, CDR2 SVGAGI (reference sequence). Trimming pared 5 bases from V and 1 base from J, leaving 8 bases between. The CDR3 consists of 14 residues. CDR3 sequence reads: CASSEDRNTGELFF. The CDR3 bases are TGTGCCAGCAGTGAGGACAGGAACACCGGGGAGCTGTTTTTT.

The rearrangement links TRBV27 to TRBJ1-1, with a tentative D call TRBD1 (5 bases). CDR1 and CDR2 from the germline V gene are MNHEY and SMNVEV (reference sequence). Trimming shortened V by 3 bases and J by 0 bases, and 11 bases separated the two germline ends. The CDR3 contains 15 residues. The CDR3 region is CASSFARQMNTEAFF. The CDR3 DNA reads TGTGCCAGCAGTTTCGCGCGACAGATGAACACTGAAGCTTTCTTT.

The chain joins TRBV7-3 to TRBJ2-1; 10 bases align to TRBD2. In germline, CDR1 is SGHTA, CDR2 FQGTGA. The CDR3 contains 18 residues. The V gene end was trimmed by 5 bases and the J gene end by 5 bases; junction bases not matched to a gene: 15. CDR3 sequence (DNA): TGTGCCAGCAGCCAACGGGCTAGCGGGAGTGGGATCGACAATGAGCAGTTCTTC. It specifies CASSQRASGSGIDNEQFF. Looking up the rest from reference TRBV7-3 and TRBJ2-1 gives the full variable domain: GAGVSQTPSNKVTEKGKYVELRCDPISGHTALYWYRQSLGQGPEFLIYFQGTGAADDSGLPNDRFFAVRPEGSVSTLKIQRTERGDSAVYLCASSQRASGSGIDNEQFFGPGTRLTVL.

The chain uses TRBV19 and TRBJ1-5; D gene unclear. V was cut by 3 bases and J by 3 bases, with 9 bases left in between. CDR1 is LNHDA, CDR2 SQIVND, per germline (reference sequence). The CDR3 has 14 residues. CDR3: CASSIQTDNQPQHF. The CDR3 DNA sequence: TGTGCCAGTAGTATCCAAACAGACAATCAGCCCCAGCATTTT.

This sequence joins TRBV28 and TRBJ1-6, with 7 bases that match TRBD1. Germline values: CDR1 MDHEN, CDR2 SYDVKM. There are 17 residues in the CDR3. J was trimmed by 0 bases and V by 2 bases; bases with no gene match: 4. As DNA, the CDR3 is TGTGCCAGCAGTTTACGGGACAGAGTCTCCTATAATTCACCCCTCCACTTT. Encoded protein: CASSLRDRVSYNSPLHF.

V is TRBV30 and J is TRBJ2-7; D unclear. V was trimmed by 0 bases and J by 4 bases, leaving 4 bases between them. The CDR3 contains 11 residues. Germline CDR1 GTSNPN, CDR2 SVGIG (reference sequence). CDR3 nucleotide sequence: TGTGCCTGGAGTGTACTTTACGAGCAGTACTTC. Its protein is CAWSVLYEQYF.

The V call is TRBV7-2, the J call TRBJ2-1; TRBD2 matches 9 bases. Trimming at V came to 3 bases and at J to 8 bases, leaving 2 bases not matched to a gene. Per the germline V gene, CDR1 is SGHTA and CDR2 is FQGNSA. This CDR3 has 13 amino acids. The CDR3 DNA is TGTGCCAGCAGCTTCGGGACTAGCTATGAGCAGTTCTTC. Translated, it gives CASSFGTSYEQFF.

The chain combines TRBV30 with TRBJ1-1; 9 bases line up with TRBD1. Unmatched junction bases numbered 18, after V lost 4 bases and J lost 0 bases. The CDR3 covers 19 residues. CDR1 is GTSNPN and CDR2 is SVGIG in the germline V gene (reference sequence). The CDR3 DNA is TGTGCCTGGACCCACGGGGGACAGGGCCCCTGGGAGGTGAACACTGAAGCTTTCTTT. Amino acids: CAWTHGGQGPWEVNTEAFF. The full variable domain, its missing parts supplied by reference TRBV30 and TRBJ1-1, is SQTIHQWPATLVQPVGSPLSLECTVEGTSNPNLYWYRQAAGRGLQLLFYSVGIGQISSEVPQNLSASRPQDRQFILSSKKLLLSDSGFYLCAWTHGGQGPWEVNTEAFFGQGTRLTVV.

The V call is TRBV25-1, the J call TRBJ1-1; unclear D gene. Germline loops: CDR1 MGHDK, CDR2 SYGVNS. Trimming removed 0 bases at V and 4 bases at J, with 6 bases between. The CDR3 runs 13 residues. The CDR3 spells CASSEYGVTEAFF. The CDR3 nucleotides read TGTGCCAGCAGTGAATACGGGGTCACTGAAGCTTTCTTT.

The CDR3 here is CASSDKLAGGGDTQYF. Written as DNA, the CDR3 is TGTGCCAGCAGTGATAAACTAGCGGGCGGGGGAGATACGCAGTATTTT. The chain recombines TRBV2 with TRBJ2-3; TRBD2 matches 9 bases. Losses at the gene ends were 3 bases for V and 5 bases for J; bases not matched to a gene: 9. Germline V gene lookup returns CDR1 SNHLY and CDR2 FYNNEI. This CDR3 spans 16 amino acids.

The chain links TRBV5-4 to TRBJ2-1; 12 nucleotides match TRBD2. Trimming cost V 4 bases and J 7 bases; bases outside gene matches: 3. The CDR3 contains 14 residues. Germline CDR1 and CDR2: SGHNT and YYREEE (reference sequence). Here the CDR3 reads CASSPTSGRNEQFF. The CDR3 nucleotides are TGTGCCAGCAGCCCGACTAGCGGGAGAAATGAGCAGTTCTTC.

CDR3 loop: CASSFEGRTTDTQYF. DNA for the CDR3: TGTGCCAGCAGTTTTGAGGGCAGGACCACAGATACGCAGTATTTT. This chain joins TRBV28 and TRBJ2-3; TRBD2 is a possible D gene (5 bases). Germline assignment: CDR1 MDHEN and CDR2 SYDVKM. Trimming took off 3 bases at V and 2 bases at J, with 12 bases between the two ends. The CDR3 has 15 residues. Full variable domain (missing parts from reference TRBV28 and TRBJ2-3): DVKVTQSSRYLVKRTGEKVFLECVQDMDHENMFWYRQDPGLGLRLIYFSYDVKMKEKGDIPEGYSVSREKKERFSLILESASTNQTSMYLCASSFEGRTTDTQYFGPGTRLTVL.

In its sample, this clone was seen a few times. The gene calls are TRBV7-9 and TRBJ2-7, with TRBD2 as a possible D gene (6 bases). The CDR3 has 16 amino acids. The V end was cut by 5 bases, the J end by 2 bases, with 19 bases between. Per the germline V gene, CDR1 is SEHNR and CDR2 is FQNEAQ (reference sequence). The CDR3 sequence: CASSPGVVAEPYEQYF. CDR3 in DNA: TGTGCCAGCAGCCCCGGGGTCGTAGCGGAGCCCTACGAGCAGTACTTC. The complete variable domain, with remaining parts taken from reference TRBV7-9 and TRBJ2-7, reads DTGVSQNPRHKITKRGQNVTFRCDPISEHNRLYWYRQTLGQGPEFLTYFQNEAQLEKSRLLSDRFSAERPKGSFSTLEIQRTEQGDSAMYLCASSPGVVAEPYEQYFGPGTRLTVT.